The 15 T cell receptor beta chains in this list originate from one sample, sequenced in a study of T cells after yellow fever vaccination. In TCRdb, the 5' RACE reads were re-called with MiXCR into one record per CDR3 protein. The data hold about 320,000 distinct CDR3 sequences, with around 4.5% observed a single time. Sample: PBMCs, taken 15 days after the yellow fever booster vaccination. All receptors come from a man younger than 35 who received the YFV17D yellow fever vaccine.

V usage is TRBV24-1 and J usage is TRBJ1-2, with D unresolved. Germline loops: CDR1 KGHDR, CDR2 SFDVKD. The CDR3 extends over 11 amino acids. V lost 9 bases and J lost 8, with 12 bases in between. The CDR3 reads CATPRFRGYTF. DNA of the CDR3: TGTGCCACCCCTAGGTTTCGAGGCTACACCTTC.

Remarks on this clonotype: A much larger clone is a single base away; this may be a read error. V gene TRBV5-6 combines with J gene TRBJ2-5; TRBD1 or TRBD2 may be the D gene (6 bases each). The J call may be in error: the DNA end matches TRBJ2-1 better. The CDR3 has 13 residues. From germline, CDR1 is SGHDT and CDR2 YYEEEE. The CDR3, as DNA: TGTGCCAGCGGCGGGACAAGACAAGAGACCCAGTTCTTC. Amino acid sequence: CASGGTRQETQFF.

This clonotype was observed many times. The rearrangement uses TRBV6-6 and TRBJ2-7; D might be TRBD1 (5 bases). This CDR3 comprises 14 residues. V lost 0 bases to trimming and J lost 3 bases, with 9 bases between them. Germline assignment: CDR1 MNHNY and CDR2 SVGAGI (reference sequence). For the CDR3, the DNA is TGTGCCAGCAGTTACTCGGGCACAGGCTACGAGCAGTACGTC. Encoded protein: CASSYSGTGYEQYV.

The CDR3 spells CASSLAGEDYGYTF. In DNA form, the CDR3 reads TGCGCCAGCAGCTTGGCCGGGGAGGACTATGGCTACACCTTC. V and J are TRBV5-1 and TRBJ1-2; D not resolved. There are 14 residues in the CDR3. V gave up 0 bases and J gave up 3 bases, with 9 bases separating them. Germline CDR1 SGHRS, CDR2 YFSETQ.

This clonotype came up many times. The CDR3 nucleotides are TGTGCCAGCCGACTAGAATATCAAGAGACCCAGTACTTC. It encodes CASRLEYQETQYF. The genes are TRBV2 and TRBJ2-5; possible D gene TRBD2, 6 bases. V shed 8 bases and J shed 2 bases, with 12 bases lying between them. Germline V lookup: CDR1 SNHLY, CDR2 FYNNEI. The CDR3 contains 13 residues.

This clonotype was counted many times. The chain combines TRBV29-1 with TRBJ2-1; 9 nucleotides align to TRBD2. Unmatched junction bases numbered 13, after V lost 0 bases and J lost 10 bases. CDR3 length: 16 residues. The V gene's germline CDR1 is SQVTM and CDR2 ANQGSEA. The CDR3 DNA sequence: TGCAGCGTTGAAGAGACGGGGCGGGGGGGCCGTGACGAGCAGTTCTTC. Translation gives CSVEETGRGGRDEQFF.

This clonotype appeared a few times. The rearrangement uses TRBV28 and TRBJ1-5; D unclear. Trimming took 2 bases from V and 6 from J, leaving 23 bases between them. CDR3 size: 18 residues. The germline V gene has CDR1 MDHEN and CDR2 SYDVKM. CDR3 sequence (DNA): TGTGCCAGCAGTTTAGGGCCTGGGGTCGGGGTAGCCGGTCAGCCCCAGCATTTT. It specifies CASSLGPGVGVAGQPQHF. The entire variable domain, with the rest obtained from reference TRBV28 and TRBJ1-5, is as follows: DVKVTQSSRYLVKRTGEKVFLECVQDMDHENMFWYRQDPGLGLRLIYFSYDVKMKEKGDIPEGYSVSREKKERFSLILESASTNQTSMYLCASSLGPGVGVAGQPQHFGDGTRLSIL.

This clonotype was counted many times. This chain uses TRBV6-5 with TRBJ2-2, with D possibly being TRBD1 or TRBD2 (5 bases each). The CDR3 has 14 residues. The V gene lost 1 base and the J gene lost 4 bases, with 7 bases spanning the gap. Germline V gene sequence: CDR1 MNHEY, CDR2 SVGAGI. Written as DNA, the CDR3 is TGTGCCAGCAGTTACTGGGGGAGCACCGGGGAGCTGTTTTTT. Protein product: CASSYWGSTGELFF.

The chain carries TRBV5-1 and TRBJ2-3; 8 bases line up with TRBD2. The junction had 6 bases not matched to a gene; V was cut back by 0 bases and J by 0 bases. This CDR3 has 17 residues. Looked up from germline, CDR1 is SGHRS and CDR2 is YFSETQ. The chain's CDR3 is CASSLAAGGGSTDTQYF. For the CDR3, the DNA is TGCGCCAGCAGCTTGGCCGCCGGGGGGGGTAGCACAGATACGCAGTATTTT.

This clonotype was counted ten times or more. The chain employs TRBV5-1 and TRBJ2-1, with 11 bases lining up with TRBD2. There are 16 residues in the CDR3. Per germline, CDR1 SGHRS and CDR2 YFSETQ. The J segment lost 8 bases and the V segment lost 3 bases, leaving 10 bases of the junction unmatched. CDR3 DNA: TGCGCCAGCAGCTCCATAGCGGGGGGGCCCGGGGATGAGCAGTTCTTC. Its translation: CASSSIAGGPGDEQFF.

J is TRBJ2-5 and V is TRBV5-1, with TRBD1 matching over 9 bases. In germline, CDR1 is SGHRS, CDR2 YFSETQ. Losses at the gene ends were 4 bases for V and 5 bases for J; bases not matched to a gene: 6. This CDR3 is built from 14 residues. The CDR3 sequence is CASSTGQGTETQYF. CDR3 in DNA: TGCGCCAGCAGCACAGGACAGGGGACGGAGACCCAGTACTTC.

This clonotype has a count of ten or more. V usage is TRBV7-9 and J usage is TRBJ2-1, with 9 bases aligning to TRBD2. In germline, CDR1 is SEHNR, CDR2 FQNEAQ (reference sequence). The length of the CDR3 is 16 residues. J gave up 3 bases and V 2 bases, and 5 bases lay outside the gene matches. CDR3 loop: CASSLWLAGFYNEQFF. The CDR3, as DNA: TGTGCCAGCAGCTTATGGCTAGCGGGGTTCTACAATGAGCAGTTCTTC.

The chain employs TRBV5-1 and TRBJ1-3; D unresolved. Trimming took 0 bases from V and 2 from J, leaving 6 bases between them. The CDR3 consists of 14 residues. Germline V gene data show CDR1 as SGHRS and CDR2 as YFSETQ. CDR3 bases: TGCGCCAGCAGCTTGGATCTTACTGGAAACACCATATATTTT. The encoded protein is CASSLDLTGNTIYF.

The table lists this clonotype with a few counts. The V call is TRBV4-3, the J call TRBJ2-1; 7 nucleotides match TRBD1. Looked up from germline, CDR1 is LGHNA and CDR2 is YSLEER. The CDR3 contains 16 residues. Trimming took 1 base from V and 4 from J; bases not matched to a gene: 7. The CDR3 DNA reads TGCGCCAGCAGCCAAGCCGCGACAGGGCTTTACAATGAGCAGTTCTTC. Encoded protein: CASSQAATGLYNEQFF.

This clonotype was observed at least ten times. The rearrangement joins TRBV20-1 to TRBJ2-3; a possible D gene is TRBD2 (5 bases). The CDR3 has 12 residues. CDR1 is DFQATT and CDR2 is SNEGSKA in the germline V gene (reference sequence). V lost 5 bases to trimming and J lost 6 bases, with 12 bases between them. The CDR3 is CSAPGPGDTQYF. The CDR3, as DNA: TGCAGTGCTCCCGGACCGGGGGATACGCAGTATTTT.